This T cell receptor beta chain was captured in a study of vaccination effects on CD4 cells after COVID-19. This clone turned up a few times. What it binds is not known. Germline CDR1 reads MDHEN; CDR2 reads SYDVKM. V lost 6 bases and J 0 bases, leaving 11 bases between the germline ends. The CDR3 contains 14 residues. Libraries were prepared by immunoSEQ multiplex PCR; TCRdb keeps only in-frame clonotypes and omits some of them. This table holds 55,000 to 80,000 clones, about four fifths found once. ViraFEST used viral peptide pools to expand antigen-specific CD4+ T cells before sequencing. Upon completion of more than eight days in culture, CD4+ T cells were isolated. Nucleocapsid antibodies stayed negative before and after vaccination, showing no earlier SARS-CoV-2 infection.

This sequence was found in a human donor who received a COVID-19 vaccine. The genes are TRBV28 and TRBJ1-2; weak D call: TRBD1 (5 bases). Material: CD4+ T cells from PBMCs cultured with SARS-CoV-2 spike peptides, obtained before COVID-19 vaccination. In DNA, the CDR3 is TGTGCCAGCAGATCAGGGTCTACTAACTATGGCTACACCTTC. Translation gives CASRSGSTNYGYTF.